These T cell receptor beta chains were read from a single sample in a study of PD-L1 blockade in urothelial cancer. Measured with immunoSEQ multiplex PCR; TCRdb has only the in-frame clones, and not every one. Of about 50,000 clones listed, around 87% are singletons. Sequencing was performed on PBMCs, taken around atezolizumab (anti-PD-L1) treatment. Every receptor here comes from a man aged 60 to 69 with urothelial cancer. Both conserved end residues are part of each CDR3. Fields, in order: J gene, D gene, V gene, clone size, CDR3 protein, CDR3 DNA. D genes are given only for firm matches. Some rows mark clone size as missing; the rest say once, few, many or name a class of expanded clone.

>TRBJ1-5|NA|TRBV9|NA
CASSVDMGQPQHF
TGTGCCAGCAGCGTGGACATGGGGCAGCCCCAGCATTTT
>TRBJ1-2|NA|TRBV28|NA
CASKLVGGGNNYGYTF
TGTGCCAGCAAATTGGTAGGGGGTGGGAATAACTATGGCTACACCTTC
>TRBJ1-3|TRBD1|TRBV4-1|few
CASSQPPTRQGSNTIYF
TGCGCCAGCAGCCAGCCCCCCACAAGACAGGGATCGAACACCATATATTTT
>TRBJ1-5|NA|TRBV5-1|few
CASSLESGMGQPQHF
TGCGCCAGCAGCTTGGAATCGGGAATGGGCCAGCCCCAGCATTTT
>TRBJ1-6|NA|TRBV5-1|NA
CASSLSGNGSPLHF
TGCGCCAGCAGCTTGTCGGGGAACGGTTCACCCCTCCACTTT
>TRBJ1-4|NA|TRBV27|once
CASSARQGRLKENEKLFF
TGTGCCAGCAGTGCCCGTCAGGGTCGACTTAAGGAGAATGAAAAACTGTTTTTT
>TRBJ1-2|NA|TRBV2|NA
CASSGSEAYGYTF
TGTGCCAGCAGTGGGAGTGAGGCATATGGCTACACCTTC
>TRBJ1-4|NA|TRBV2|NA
CASSDGQLATNEKLFF
TGTGCCAGCAGTGATGGACAACTTGCAACTAATGAAAAACTGTTTTTT
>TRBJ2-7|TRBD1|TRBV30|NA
CAWSYARGLKYF
TGTGCCTGGAGTTATGCCAGGGGGCTTAAGTACTTC
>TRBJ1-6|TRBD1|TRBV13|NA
CASSLRGTGGASNNSPLHF
TGTGCCAGCAGCTTAAGGGGGACAGGGGGAGCGAGTAATAATTCACCCCTCCACTTT
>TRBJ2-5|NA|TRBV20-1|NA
CSAAEDETQYF
TGCAGTGCCGCGGAAGATGAGACCCAGTACTTC
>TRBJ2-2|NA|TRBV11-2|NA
CASSPRQGGTGELFF
TGTGCCAGCAGCCCCCGACAGGGAGGCACCGGGGAGCTGTTTTTT
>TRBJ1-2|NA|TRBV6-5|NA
CASTYGRGNYGYTF
TGTGCCAGCACTTACGGGCGGGGGAACTATGGCTACACCTTC
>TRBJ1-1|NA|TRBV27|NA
CASKYTGSTEAFF
TGTGCCAGCAAATACACAGGGAGCACTGAAGCTTTCTTT
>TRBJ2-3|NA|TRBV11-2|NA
CASSLELASDTQYF
TGTGCCAGCAGCTTAGAATTAGCGAGCGATACGCAGTATTTT
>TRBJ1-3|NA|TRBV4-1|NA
CASSHGFESGMLGNTIYF
TGCGCCAGCAGCCACGGATTCGAATCAGGGATGCTTGGAAACACCATATATTTT
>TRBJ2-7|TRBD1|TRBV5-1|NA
CASSAGTDYEQYF
TGCGCCAGCAGCGCTGGGACAGACTACGAGCAGTACTTC
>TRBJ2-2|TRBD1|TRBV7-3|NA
CASTDRDTGELFF
TGTGCCAGCACGGACAGGGACACCGGGGAGCTGTTTTTT
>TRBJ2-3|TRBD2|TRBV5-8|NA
CASSPRGGGAGDTQYF
TGTGCCAGCAGCCCCCGCGGCGGGGGGGCAGGAGATACGCAGTATTTT
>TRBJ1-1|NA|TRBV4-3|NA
CASSQDLSSGAFF
TGCGCCAGCAGCCAAGATCTGTCCAGCGGGGCTTTCTTT
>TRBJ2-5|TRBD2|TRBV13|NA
CASSPSGSGGAEETQYF
TGTGCCAGCAGCCCCTCTGGTAGCGGGGGGGCAGAGGAGACCCAGTACTTC
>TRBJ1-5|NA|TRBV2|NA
CASSITGTGFNQPQHF
TGTGCCAGCAGTATTACGGGAACGGGCTTCAATCAGCCCCAGCATTTT